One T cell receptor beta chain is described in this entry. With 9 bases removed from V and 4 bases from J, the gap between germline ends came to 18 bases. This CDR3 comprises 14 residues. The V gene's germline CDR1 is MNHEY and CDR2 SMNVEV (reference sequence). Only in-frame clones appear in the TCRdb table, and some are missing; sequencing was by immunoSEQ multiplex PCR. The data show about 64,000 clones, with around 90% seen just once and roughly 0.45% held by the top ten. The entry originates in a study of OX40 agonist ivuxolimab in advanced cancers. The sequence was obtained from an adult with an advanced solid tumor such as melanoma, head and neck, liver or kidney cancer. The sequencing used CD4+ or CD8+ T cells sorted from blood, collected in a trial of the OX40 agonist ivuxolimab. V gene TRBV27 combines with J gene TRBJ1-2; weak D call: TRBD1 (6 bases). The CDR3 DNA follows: TGTGCCAGTTCTAGGACAGCCGCCAGCTATGGCTACACCTTC. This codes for CASSRTAASYGYTF.